There are a few counts of the clone carrying this TCR beta chain. The source of the sample is a study of human T cells and chemical hapten exposure. Using its own MiXCR run on the RACE reads, TCRdb lists one record per CDR3 protein. The repertoire holds around 300,000 distinct CDR3 sequences, with around 7% as singletons. Time point of the sample: pre-sensitization, week 0. The treatment: therapeutic diphenylcyclopropenone sensitization with weekly scalp DPC. Per the germline V gene, CDR1 is LGHDT and CDR2 is YNNKEL (reference sequence). Trimming cost V 3 bases and J 2 bases, with 21 bases left between them. The CDR3 has 18 residues.

Specimen: whole blood, collected in connection with sensitization to the hapten diphenylcyclopropenone (DPC). The genes are TRBV3-1 and TRBJ2-3; D is perhaps TRBD1 or TRBD2 (5 bases each). The clonotype was recovered from a young man with alopecia areata. Some clones in this sample may be carry-over from other donors' samples. Here the CDR3 reads CASSHPFPFRGVTDTQYF. DNA for the CDR3: TGTGCCAGCAGCCACCCATTCCCCTTCCGGGGCGTCACAGATACGCAGTATTTT.